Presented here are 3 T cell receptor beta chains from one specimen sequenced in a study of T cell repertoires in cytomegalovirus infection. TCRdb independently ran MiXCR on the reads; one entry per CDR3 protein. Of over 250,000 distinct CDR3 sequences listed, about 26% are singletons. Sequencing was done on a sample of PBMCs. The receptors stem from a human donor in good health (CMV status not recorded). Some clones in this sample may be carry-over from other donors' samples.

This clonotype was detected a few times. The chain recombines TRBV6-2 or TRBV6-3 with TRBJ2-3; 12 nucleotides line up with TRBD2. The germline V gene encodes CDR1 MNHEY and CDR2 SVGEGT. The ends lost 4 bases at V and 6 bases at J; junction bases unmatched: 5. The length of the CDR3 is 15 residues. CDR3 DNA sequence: TGTGCCAGCAGTTCTAGCGGGAGGGCGCGGGATACGCAGTATTTT. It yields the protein CASSSSGRARDTQYF.

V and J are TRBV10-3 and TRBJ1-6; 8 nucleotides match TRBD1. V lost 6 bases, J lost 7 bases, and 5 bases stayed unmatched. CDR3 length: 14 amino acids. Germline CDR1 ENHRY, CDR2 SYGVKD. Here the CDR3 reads CAIRDRAENSPLHF. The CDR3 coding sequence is TGTGCCATCAGGGACAGGGCGGAAAATTCACCCCTCCACTTT.

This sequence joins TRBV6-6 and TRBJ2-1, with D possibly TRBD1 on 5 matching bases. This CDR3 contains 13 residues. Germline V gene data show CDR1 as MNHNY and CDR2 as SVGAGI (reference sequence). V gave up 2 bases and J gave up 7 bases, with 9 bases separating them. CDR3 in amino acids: CASSYGQGNEQFF. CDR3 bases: TGTGCCAGCAGTTACGGGCAGGGTAATGAGCAGTTCTTC.